These T cell receptor beta chains were read from a single sample in a study of Ad26.COV2.S vaccination and SARS-CoV-2 variants. Assay used: immunoSEQ multiplex PCR; TCRdb lists only in-frame clones, some missing. The table has approximately 400,000 clones, under 95% seen once. Sample: peripheral blood, taken after recovery from COVID-19. All receptors come from a human donor who had recovered from COVID-19. The CDR3 runs from the conserved cysteine through the conserved F or W. The D gene is left open where the match is weak. Clone size is stated in some rows and not others, as once, few, many or a class when expanded.

TRBD2	TRBV4-1	TRBJ2-7	-	CASSPGGVTGEQYF	TGCGCCAGCAGCCCCGGGGGGGTAACAGGCGAGCAGTACTTC
TRBD2	TRBV11-1	TRBJ2-5	-	CASSFSGGREETQYF	TGTGCCAGCAGCTTTAGCGGGGGACGGGAAGAGACCCAGTACTTC
-	TRBV6-2/TRBV6-3	TRBJ1-1	-	CASSYSGYNTEAFF	TGTGCCAGCAGTTACTCAGGGTACAACACTGAAGCTTTCTTT
TRBD2	TRBV25-1	TRBJ2-3	-	CASSLGGLADTQYF	TGTGCCAGCAGCTTGGGGGGGTTGGCAGATACGCAGTATTTT
-	TRBV5-5	TRBJ2-1	-	CASSLDINEQFF	TGTGCCAGCAGCTTAGACATCAATGAGCAGTTCTTC
-	TRBV19	TRBJ2-1	-	CASSGDPSSYNEQFF	TGTGCCAGTAGTGGGGATCCAAGCTCCTACAATGAGCAGTTCTTC
-	TRBV6-1	TRBJ1-4	few	CASSEGAGNEKLFF	TGTGCCAGCAGTGAGGGGGCAGGAAATGAAAAACTGTTTTTT
-	TRBV3-1/TRBV3-2	TRBJ1-1	once	CASSVTGNTEAFF	TGTGCCAGCAGCGTGACCGGGAACACTGAAGCTTTCTTT
TRBD1	TRBV7-2	TRBJ1-2	-	CASSSTGGAFNYGYTF	TGTGCCAGCAGCTCGACAGGGGGAGCTTTTAACTATGGCTACACCTTC
-	TRBV29-1	TRBJ1-6	-	CSARGNNSPLHF	TGCAGCGCCCGGGGTAATAATTCACCCCTCCACTTT
TRBD1	TRBV6-6	TRBJ1-4	-	CASSSQGELFF	TGTGCCAGCAGTTCACAGGGGGAACTGTTTTTT
TRBD1	TRBV10-3	TRBJ2-6	-	CAISGLQGAGAGANVLTF	TGTGCCATCAGTGGCCTACAGGGGGCTGGTGCTGGGGCCAACGTCCTGACTTTC
-	TRBV4-1	TRBJ1-2	-	CASSQKGGTYGYTF	TGCGCCAGCAGCCAAAAAGGCGGGACCTATGGCTACACCTTC
TRBD1	TRBV18	TRBJ2-5	-	CASSPLTAGGETQYF	TGTGCCAGCTCACCACTTACGGCAGGGGGAGAGACCCAGTACTTC
-	TRBV4-2	TRBJ1-3	-	CASSQDPGGSRGNTIYF	TGTGCCAGCAGCCAAGATCCCGGAGGTAGTCGGGGAAACACCATATATTTT
TRBD2	TRBV13	TRBJ2-7	-	CASTLGLAAYEQYF	TGTGCCAGCACCTTGGGACTAGCGGCGTACGAGCAGTACTTC
-	TRBV3-1/TRBV3-2	TRBJ2-2	once	CASSQEGRITGELFF	TGTGCCAGCAGCCAAGAAGGCCGGATCACCGGGGAGCTGTTTTTT
-	TRBV5-6	TRBJ1-6	-	CASSRDIKDSPLHF	TGTGCCAGCAGCCGGGACATAAAAGATTCACCCCTCCACTTT
-	TRBV6-5	TRBJ1-2	-	CASSYSAGADYGYTF	TGTGCCAGCAGTTACTCGGCAGGGGCGGACTATGGCTACACCTTC
-	TRBV6-5	TRBJ2-2	-	CASSYSQGSGELFF	TGTGCCAGCAGTTACTCTCAGGGTTCCGGGGAGCTGTTTTTT
-	TRBV5-6	TRBJ2-2	once	CASSLEFRTGELFF	TGTGCCAGCAGCTTGGAATTCAGGACCGGGGAGCTGTTTTTT
-	TRBV5-8	TRBJ2-7	-	CASSSAGSISYEQYF	TGTGCCAGCAGCTCCGCAGGGAGTATCTCCTACGAGCAGTACTTC
-	TRBV6-2/TRBV6-3	TRBJ2-3	-	CASSYETELLITDTQYF	TGTGCCAGCAGTTACGAGACGGAACTTCTTATCACAGATACGCAGTATTTT
-	TRBV6-5	TRBJ1-1	-	CASSTGMNTEAFF	TGTGCCAGCTCGACGGGGATGAACACTGAAGCTTTCTTT
-	TRBV6-1	TRBJ1-1	-	CASSEFPGSYTEAFF	TGTGCCAGCAGTGAATTCCCTGGCAGTTACACTGAAGCTTTCTTT
-	TRBV7-3	TRBJ1-5	-	CASSLEGTQPQHF	TGTGCCAGCAGCTTGGAAGGGACTCAGCCCCAGCATTTT
TRBD2	TRBV5-1	TRBJ2-1	once	CASSLYSGGDEQFF	TGCGCCAGCAGCTTGTATAGCGGGGGTGATGAGCAGTTCTTC
TRBD1	TRBV5-4	TRBJ1-1	-	CATQQGGPGMNTEAFF	TGTGCCACCCAACAGGGGGGCCCGGGGATGAACACTGAAGCTTTCTTT
-	TRBV2	TRBJ1-2	-	CASSEGEYGYTF	TGTGCCAGCAGTGAAGGGGAATATGGCTACACCTTC
-	TRBV4-1	TRBJ2-7	-	CASSQDEGSYEQYF	TGCGCCAGCAGCCAAGATGAGGGATCCTACGAGCAGTACTTC
-	TRBV5-1	TRBJ1-2	-	CASSMGDGYTF	TGCGCCAGCAGCATGGGTGATGGCTACACCTTC
-	TRBV5-6	TRBJ1-3	once	CASSLTLSGNTIYF	TGTGCCAGCAGCTTGACCCTCTCTGGAAACACCATATATTTT
-	TRBV13	TRBJ1-1	-	CASSSQRGITEAFF	TGTGCCAGCTCCTCGCAGCGGGGGATCACTGAAGCTTTCTTT
-	TRBV7-9	TRBJ1-3	-	CASSPRKLNTIYF	TGTGCCAGCAGCCCCAGGAAATTAAACACCATATATTTT
TRBD2	TRBV7-2	TRBJ2-5	-	CASSLAQAGGPGETQYF	TGTGCCAGCAGCTTAGCGCAAGCGGGGGGGCCGGGGGAGACCCAGTACTTC
-	TRBV29-1	TRBJ1-1	-	CSARRAGKQEAFF	TGCAGCGCACGTCGTGCGGGGAAACAAGAAGCTTTCTTT
TRBD1	TRBV7-2	TRBJ1-1	-	CASSTTGGTSGAFF	TGTGCCAGCAGCACGACAGGGGGCACCTCGGGGGCTTTCTTT
-	TRBV19	TRBJ1-1	few	CASSDRTEAFF	TGTGCCAGTAGTGATCGAACTGAAGCTTTCTTT
TRBD1	TRBV5-1	TRBJ2-3	-	CASSKDRGPDTQYF	TGCGCCAGCAGCAAGGACAGGGGGCCAGATACGCAGTATTTT
TRBD2	TRBV7-2	TRBJ2-5	-	CASSSSGVGETQYF	TGTGCCAGCAGCTCTAGCGGGGTAGGGGAGACCCAGTACTTC
-	TRBV12-3/TRBV12-4	TRBJ2-2	-	CASSPEPAELFF	TGTGCCAGCAGCCCAGAACCGGCGGAGCTGTTTTTT
TRBD1	TRBV13	TRBJ2-7	-	CASSDGQGGYEQYF	TGTGCCAGCAGCGACGGACAGGGAGGCTACGAGCAGTACTTC
-	TRBV6-1	TRBJ2-1	-	CASSEVVNEQFF	TGTGCCAGCAGTGAAGTGGTCAATGAGCAGTTCTTC
TRBD1	TRBV2	TRBJ1-5	-	CASSEETGAGQPQHF	TGTGCCAGCAGTGAAGAGACAGGGGCTGGTCAGCCCCAGCATTTT
-	TRBV7-9	TRBJ1-1	-	CASSLFPGRGENTEAFF	TGTGCCAGCAGCTTATTCCCCGGGAGGGGTGAGAACACTGAAGCTTTCTTT
TRBD1	TRBV5-1	TRBJ2-7	few	CASSLTGTGTYEQYF	TGCGCCAGCAGTTTAACCGGGACAGGTACCTACGAGCAGTACTTC
-	TRBV7-8	TRBJ1-1	-	CASSLARVNTEAFF	TGTGCCAGCAGCTTAGCCCGCGTGAACACTGAAGCTTTCTTT
TRBD2	TRBV4-2	TRBJ2-3	-	CASSQDKRGLDTQYF	TGTGCCAGCAGCCAAGATAAGCGGGGGTTAGATACGCAGTATTTT
TRBD2	TRBV4-1	TRBJ2-2	-	CASAGAGRTGELFF	TGCGCCTCAGCGGGGGCGGGGAGAACCGGGGAGCTGTTTTTT
-	TRBV25-1	TRBJ1-5	-	CAIASGDGSQQHF	TGTGCCATCGCGTCGGGAGACGGTTCCCAACAGCATTTT